This T cell receptor beta chain originates from a study of spatial heterogeneity in lung cancer. This clonotype was counted many times. Little can be read into the size of this beta chain, an off-target read in a library designed for alpha chains. This CDR3 comprises 14 residues. Germline CDR1 SNHLY, CDR2 FYNNEI. Trimming left V 6 bases short and J 1 base short, with 9 bases between. A single record per CDR3 protein comes from TCRdb applying MiXCR to the 5' RACE reads. The data hold 11,000 or so distinct CDR3 sequences, with about 4% observed a single time. Sample time point: sample taken at primary tumor resection. From tumor, nontumor lung or frozen PBMC, whole RNA was taken unsorted for sequencing. A total of approximately 69 untreated early-stage non-small cell lung cancer patients served as donors.

The sequences come from normal lung tissue next to the tumor, collected at surgery. The sequence derives from a male donor with early-stage non-small cell lung cancer. The chain carries TRBV2 and TRBJ2-2, with a weak D call TRBD1 (5 bases). CDR3 in DNA: TGTGCCAGCAGATCCCAGGGGAACACCGGGGAGCTGTTTTTT. Its protein product is CASRSQGNTGELFF.